This TCR beta chain was observed in a study of blood T cell repertoires in COVID-19. With V trimmed by 4 bases and J by 6 bases, 3 bases remained unmatched. The germline gives CDR1 LNHDA, CDR2 SQIVND (reference sequence). The length of the CDR3 is 13 residues. In terms of age and location, participants ranged from about 18 to 95 years and lived in approximately 26 US areas. Two consecutive negative NP/OP PCR tests, clearance, or resolved symptoms defined Cohort 3 recovery. Methods used by the authors: The assay estimated nucleated cells by amplifying reference gene primers. The assay was immunoSEQ multiplex PCR, and TCRdb's table has in-frame clones only and misses some. The D gene and trimming were derived from the DNA, and the V and J assignments and clone size from that table. Of roughly 200,000 clones in the sample, 85% were seen once.

The rearrangement uses TRBV19 and TRBJ1-2; TRBD1 agrees at 9 bases. Sequenced material: PBMCs or T cells enriched from blood (not recorded which). The origin of this receptor is a man between 40 and 49 years old who had recovered from COVID-19. The chain's CDR3 is CASSTGTGNGYTF. The CDR3 region has the DNA TGTGCCAGTAGTACCGGGACAGGGAATGGCTACACCTTC.